These 20 T cell receptor beta chains share one sample of origin, sequenced in a study of Graves' ophthalmopathy and Graves' hyperthyroidism. Amplified material comprised TCR beta CDR3 regions derived from RNA transcripts. First-round RT-PCR employed HTBI primers, with a second-round multiplex PCR after it. A single record per CDR3 protein comes from TCRdb applying MiXCR to the multiplex PCR reads. The repertoire holds tens of thousands of distinct CDR3 sequences, with less than 50% as singletons. The sequenced sample consisted of peripheral blood. These receptors were taken from an adult woman with stable Graves' hyperthyroidism.

This clonotype was recorded many times. The CDR3 DNA reads TGTGCCAGCAGGAGGGACAGGCGAAGCACAGATACGCAGTATTTT. Translated: CASRRDRRSTDTQYF. This sequence joins TRBV12-3 or TRBV12-4 and TRBJ2-3, with 8 positions matching TRBD1. Trimming at V came to 6 bases and at J to 0 bases, leaving 5 bases not matched to a gene. This CDR3 is 15 amino acids long.

By frequency in the sample, this clonotype is medium-sized. The chain carries TRBV10-3 and TRBJ2-3; D might be TRBD2 (6 bases). V was shortened by 6 bases and J by 0 bases, with 10 bases between the two germline ends. The germline CDR1 and CDR2 sequences are ENHRY and SYGVKD. The CDR3 sequence is 14 residues long. CDR3 bases: TGTGCCATCAGCCCCGGGACTAGCACAGATACGCAGTATTTT. It encodes CAISPGTSTDTQYF.

This clonotype appeared many times. This chain joins TRBV12-5 and TRBJ1-5, with 9 nucleotides matching TRBD1. The CDR3 is 18 amino acids. Looked up from germline, CDR1 is LGHNT and CDR2 is FRNRAP. J was trimmed by 0 bases and V by 1 base; bases with no gene match: 7. CDR3 loop: CASGLGDREGDSNQPQHF. The CDR3 DNA reads as TGTGCTAGTGGTTTGGGGGACAGGGAAGGGGATAGCAATCAGCCCCAGCATTTT.

This chain connects TRBV28 to TRBJ2-4; no clear D gene. The V end lost 6 bases, the J end lost 8 bases, and 17 bases lay between the germline ends. CDR1 and CDR2 (germline): MDHEN, SYDVKM. This CDR3 is built from 14 residues. The DNA for the CDR3 is TGTGCCAGCAGCTCCCGAACTATACCGGACATTCAGTACTTC. This translates into CASSSRTIPDIQYF.

This clonotype was observed many times. The CDR3 nucleotides read TGCGCCAGCAGCCCCGGACAGCACTCCTACGAGCAGTACTTC. As protein: CASSPGQHSYEQYF. The chain joins TRBV4-1 to TRBJ2-7; possibly TRBD1 for D (6 bases). Germline CDR1 and CDR2: MGHRA and YSYEKL. This CDR3 spans 14 amino acids. The V gene lost 4 bases and the J gene lost 0 bases, with 10 bases spanning the gap.

Judged by abundance, this clonotype is medium-sized. V and J are TRBV19 and TRBJ2-1, with D perhaps matching TRBD1 or TRBD2 (5 bases each). Between the trimmed V and J ends, which lost 6 bases and 0 bases, there was a span of 12 bases. Germline values: CDR1 LNHDA, CDR2 SQIVND (reference sequence). This CDR3 has 15 residues. The CDR3 DNA reads as TGTGCCAGTAGAGGGGAGTTACCCTCCTACAATGAGCAGTTCTTC. The encoded protein is CASRGELPSYNEQFF.

This chain connects TRBV7-6 to TRBJ2-7, with TRBD2 identical over 16 bases. Germline V gene sequence: CDR1 SGHVS, CDR2 FNYEAQ. The length of the CDR3 is 16 residues. Trimming removed 5 bases from V and 5 bases from J; junction bases left unmatched: 6. The CDR3 here is CASSPGLAGGPDEQYF. The DNA of the CDR3 is TGTGCCAGCAGCCCGGGACTAGCGGGAGGGCCCGACGAGCAGTACTTC.

The gene calls are TRBV5-1 and TRBJ2-1; 9 nucleotides line up with TRBD2. The V gene end was trimmed by 0 bases and the J gene end by 8 bases; junction bases not matched to a gene: 6. The germline V gene has CDR1 SGHRS and CDR2 YFSETQ. The CDR3 extends over 15 amino acids. CDR3 sequence: CASSLGTSVKDEQFF. The CDR3, as DNA: TGCGCCAGCAGCTTGGGGACTAGCGTTAAGGATGAGCAGTTCTTC.

The V call is TRBV6-4, the J call TRBJ2-3; TRBD2 matches 8 bases. Germline CDR1 and CDR2: MRHNA and SNTAGT. The CDR3 sequence is 14 residues long. J was trimmed by 6 bases and V by 3 bases; bases with no gene match: 5. CDR3 DNA sequence: TGTGCCAGCAGTGAGACGGGAGGGCCGGATACGCAGTATTTT. Its protein is CASSETGGPDTQYF.

This clonotype appeared many times. The genes are TRBV27 and TRBJ1-5; 7 nucleotides agree with TRBD1. Per the germline V gene, CDR1 is MNHEY and CDR2 is SMNVEV (reference sequence). The junction had 6 bases not matched to a gene; V was cut back by 4 bases and J by 6 bases. This CDR3 contains 14 residues. The CDR3 spells CASSYSGGSQPQHF. In DNA form, the CDR3 reads TGTGCCAGCAGTTACTCAGGGGGTAGTCAGCCCCAGCATTTT.

This clonotype occurred once. The V call is TRBV20-1, the J call TRBJ2-7; 9 nucleotides align to TRBD1. This CDR3 is built from 16 residues. Germline lookup yields CDR1 DFQATT and CDR2 SNEGSKA (reference sequence). V shed 0 bases, J shed 7 bases, and the junction held 13 bases outside the gene matches. The CDR3 DNA reads TGCAGTGCTAGAGAGTGGAGGACAGGGGCCTCACGGGAGCAGTACTTC. It encodes CSAREWRTGASREQYF.

This clonotype is categorized as medium-sized. V is TRBV20-1 and J is TRBJ2-7; D is perhaps TRBD1 (6 bases). Germline lookup yields CDR1 DFQATT and CDR2 SNEGSKA (reference sequence). This CDR3 has 12 amino acids. V lost 1 base to trimming and J lost 5 bases, with 9 bases between them. The chain's CDR3 is CSARAQGHEQYF. For the CDR3, the DNA is TGCAGTGCTAGAGCACAGGGCCACGAGCAGTACTTC.

The chain combines TRBV20-1 with TRBJ2-3; 12 bases align to TRBD1. Germline CDR1 reads DFQATT; CDR2 reads SNEGSKA (reference sequence). This CDR3 is built from 15 residues. Unmatched junction bases numbered 5, after V lost 5 bases and J lost 2 bases. The DNA of the CDR3 is TGCAGTGCTGGGACAGGGGGCTCCCTCACAGATACGCAGTATTTT. Encoded protein: CSAGTGGSLTDTQYF.

The chain has TRBV24-1 and TRBJ2-7; D perhaps matches TRBD1 (6 bases). The germline V and J ends were trimmed by 6 bases and 4 bases, with 18 bases remaining between them. CDR1 KGHDR and CDR2 SFDVKD come from the germline V gene. The CDR3 is made up of 15 amino acids. CDR3 sequence reads: CATSIGEPGHYEQYF. In nucleotides, the CDR3 is TGTGCCACCAGTATAGGAGAACCGGGACATTACGAGCAGTACTTC.

This clonotype occurred many times. V usage is TRBV6-5 and J usage is TRBJ2-4; D is unclear. Germline assignment: CDR1 MNHEY and CDR2 SVGAGI. The CDR3 sequence is 14 residues long. V lost 5 bases, J lost 0 bases, and 8 bases lay in between. The CDR3: CASSMRLAKNIQYF. The CDR3 DNA sequence: TGTGCCAGCAGTATGCGGCTAGCCAAAAACATTCAGTACTTC.

This clonotype counts as medium-sized (0.01 to 0.1%). The chain is built from TRBV9 and TRBJ2-7; TRBD1 is a possible D gene (6 bases). V gave up 4 bases and J gave up 3 bases, with 11 bases separating them. The CDR3 runs to 13 residues. The germline CDR1 and CDR2 sequences are SGDLS and YYNGEE. The CDR3 nucleotides read TGTGCCAGCAGCAAGACAGGTCTCTACGAGCAGTACTTC. Its protein product is CASSKTGLYEQYF.

This clonotype was seen repeatedly, ten times or more. The gene calls are TRBV5-1 and TRBJ2-3; 7 nucleotides agree with TRBD2. The CDR3 is 18 residues long. Trimming removed 4 bases from V and 5 bases from J; junction bases left unmatched: 19. The germline V gene has CDR1 SGHRS and CDR2 YFSETQ. The CDR3 DNA is TGCGCCAGCAGCCGCACCTTGCGGGAGCTTCAGTTAGGAGATACGCAGTATTTT. Protein sequence: CASSRTLRELQLGDTQYF.

This clonotype was counted a single time. No conserved phenylalanine or tryptophan ends this CDR3, so it is likely a read error. The DNA is omitted, as the CDR3 cannot be located on it reliably, and the CDR3 follows TCRdb's listing. The J gene is TRBJ1-1, the V gene TRBV6-5; whether TRBD1, the table's D call, matches the DNA was not checked. CDR1 is MNHEY and CDR2 is SVGAGI in the germline V gene. The CDR3 has 17 amino acids, counting both end residues. This CDR3 is CASTEWGGISGNTEAFL.

Points on this clonotype: One end of the junction varies from germline; a read error may be responsible. This rearrangement joins TRBV6-1 to TRBJ2-2; D gene unclear. This CDR3 contains 15 residues. Looked up from germline, CDR1 is MNHNS and CDR2 is SASEGT. In DNA form, the CDR3 reads TGCGCCGGCAGTGAAATGGGTGGGGACACCGGGGAGCTGTTTTTT. Translating it yields CAGSEMGGDTGELFF.

There are a few counts of this clonotype. The CDR3 end shows no conserved phenylalanine or tryptophan, and so a read error is likely. No DNA is shown, since the ends of the CDR3 on it are uncertain; the CDR3 is the one TCRdb lists. J is TRBJ1-3 and V is TRBV12-3 or TRBV12-4. Inclusive of both ends, the CDR3 amounts to 11 amino acids. The CDR3 here is CASSPGTSGIS.